This T cell receptor (beta chain) emerged from a study of regulatory T cells in long-lasting Graves disease. Construction of the TCR beta libraries employed iRepertoire HTBI primers in conjunction with Arm-PCR of CDR3 regions. MiXCR was run by TCRdb on the multiplex PCR reads, yielding one entry per CDR3 protein. The table lists about 500,000 distinct CDR3 sequences, 15% to 20% of them singletons, with 12% in the top ten. Stated time point: newly diagnosed GD, antithyroid drugs for less than 3 months. PBMCs were the source of the RNA used for TCR sequencing. This CDR3 has 15 amino acids. Trimming cost V 0 bases and J 7 bases; bases outside gene matches: 3. Germline CDR1 SGHAT, CDR2 FQNNGV. The same data also went into a second study, on T cells in Graves' hyperthyroidism and ophthalmopathy. From that study: Graves' hyperthyroidism was deemed stable given no ophthalmopathy progression within 18 months. Pregnant or lactating patients were excluded, as were those with uncontrolled infection or other autoimmune disease.

The sequenced sample was peripheral blood mononuclear cells (PBMCs), obtained at new diagnosis, from a patient treated with antithyroid drugs. The chain carries TRBV11-2 and TRBJ2-3, with 11 bases aligning to TRBD2. The TCR sequence derives from a man aged 35 to 55 with Graves disease. This chain's CDR3 is CASSLELAGENTQYF. DNA of the CDR3: TGTGCCAGCAGCTTAGAACTAGCGGGAGAGAATACGCAGTATTTT.